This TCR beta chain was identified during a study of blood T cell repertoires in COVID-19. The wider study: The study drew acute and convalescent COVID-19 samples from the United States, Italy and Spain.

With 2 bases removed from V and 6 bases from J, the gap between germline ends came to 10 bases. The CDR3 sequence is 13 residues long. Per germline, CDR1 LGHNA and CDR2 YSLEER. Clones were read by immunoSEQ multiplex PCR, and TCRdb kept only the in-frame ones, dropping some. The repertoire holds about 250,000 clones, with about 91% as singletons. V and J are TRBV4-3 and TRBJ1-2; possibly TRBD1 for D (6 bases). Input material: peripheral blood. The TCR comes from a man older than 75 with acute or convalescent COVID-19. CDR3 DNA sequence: TGCGCCAGCAGCCAACAGGGGATTCATGGCTACACCTTC. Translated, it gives CASSQQGIHGYTF.